A selection of T cell receptor beta chains follows, all from one sample in a study of T cell responses to AZD1222 COVID-19 vaccine. Generated by immunoSEQ multiplex PCR, the TCRdb table keeps only in-frame clones and is missing some. The sample gives some 160,000 clones, about 92% of which show up once; roughly 1% is in the top ten. The sample here was peripheral blood, taken on day 0 of AZD1222 vaccination. Receptors originate from an adult in good health. CDR3s include the opening cysteine and the closing phenylalanine or tryptophan. A D gene is named only where the DNA matches it firmly.

J: TRBJ1-6
V: TRBV30
D: NA
CDR3: CAWSRSWSSYNSPLHF

J: TRBJ2-7
V: TRBV15
D: TRBD1
CDR3: CATSSRDRVTEQYF

J: TRBJ1-1
V: TRBV3-1/TRBV3-2
D: NA
CDR3: CASSQFSTAGEKGEAFF

J: TRBJ2-7
V: TRBV4-3
D: NA
CDR3: CASSQDGLRDEQYF

J: TRBJ2-1
V: TRBV5-4
D: TRBD2
CDR3: CASSSPFSGGPYNEQFF

J: TRBJ2-5
V: TRBV28
D: NA
CDR3: CASSFGGQRGETQYF

J: TRBJ1-4
V: TRBV15
D: NA
CDR3: CATSSRDLLTGKLFF

J: TRBJ2-3
V: TRBV7-9
D: NA
CDR3: CASSYSDTQYF

J: TRBJ2-5
V: TRBV13
D: NA
CDR3: CASSFSSAGETQYF

J: TRBJ1-2
V: TRBV5-4
D: TRBD1
CDR3: CASSWGQVNYGYTF

J: TRBJ1-2
V: TRBV5-6
D: NA
CDR3: CASSLVNVNYGYTF

J: TRBJ1-3
V: TRBV19
D: NA
CDR3: CASSIVGTGNTIYF

J: TRBJ1-4
V: TRBV7-2
D: NA
CDR3: CASSLVVSQKLFF

J: TRBJ1-6
V: TRBV7-9
D: TRBD1
CDR3: CASSPGQGPNSPLHF

J: TRBJ1-5
V: TRBV28
D: NA
CDR3: CASSMDSLNQPQHF

J: TRBJ2-1
V: TRBV6-1
D: NA
CDR3: CASSEITVYNEQFF

J: TRBJ2-2
V: TRBV7-2
D: NA
CDR3: CASSGLATGELFF

J: TRBJ1-1
V: TRBV5-1
D: NA
CDR3: CASSFSEGTEAFF

J: TRBJ2-5
V: TRBV5-1
D: NA
CDR3: CASSLVGQQETQYF

J: TRBJ1-3
V: TRBV4-1
D: TRBD1
CDR3: CASSQGRQGASGNTIYF

J: TRBJ2-3
V: TRBV7-3
D: NA
CDR3: CASSVLAGTDTQYF

J: TRBJ2-6
V: TRBV2
D: NA
CDR3: CASSQQSSGANVLTF

J: TRBJ2-1
V: TRBV7-2
D: TRBD1
CDR3: CASSSGTGGHNEQFF

J: TRBJ2-1
V: TRBV11-3
D: TRBD1
CDR3: CASSLEGTGYYNEQFF

J: TRBJ1-1
V: TRBV7-9
D: TRBD1
CDR3: CASSINRGLNTEAFF

J: TRBJ2-2
V: TRBV24-1
D: NA
CDR3: CATSASGGSNTGELFF

J: TRBJ1-3
V: TRBV7-9
D: NA
CDR3: CASSFTGTGNTIYF

J: TRBJ1-2
V: TRBV5-1
D: NA
CDR3: CASSLTVSQGFGYTF

J: TRBJ2-2
V: TRBV2
D: NA
CDR3: CASSLQNTGELFF

J: TRBJ1-2
V: TRBV30
D: NA
CDR3: CAWSVGSGNGYTF

J: TRBJ2-2
V: TRBV9
D: TRBD2
CDR3: CASSSRSGGQAGELFF

J: TRBJ2-1
V: TRBV5-4
D: NA
CDR3: CASSLFPQTPSNEQFF

J: TRBJ2-2
V: TRBV7-9
D: TRBD1
CDR3: CASSLGVRGTGTTGELFF